Each of the 26 T cell receptor beta chains below was sequenced from the same sample in a study of T-cell reconstitution after alpha-beta-depleted transplantation in children. Molecular barcoding with unique molecular identifiers was used for the TCRbeta library. One entry per CDR3 protein, called by TCRdb with MiXCR from the PCR reads. Found here are 530,000 or so distinct CDR3 sequences, 27% of them singletons; the top ten hold 30% to 40%. The source was PBMCs, collected before TCRalphabeta/CD19-depleted stem cell transplant. The receptors were sampled from a boy in the first two years of life with Wiskott-Aldrich syndrome, due to receive a stem cell transplant.

The rearrangement uses TRBV20-1 and TRBJ2-7; 11 bases align to TRBD1. J lost 12 bases, V lost 6 bases, and 7 bases had no gene match. Looked up from germline, CDR1 is DFQATT and CDR2 is SNEGSKA (reference sequence). This CDR3 spans 11 amino acids. The CDR3 sequence is CSATDRGLGYF. CDR3 sequence (DNA): TGCAGTGCAACGGACAGGGGGCTTGGGTACTTC.

This clonotype was seen only a few times. The chain uses TRBV25-1 and TRBJ2-1; D is tentatively TRBD1 or TRBD2 (5 bases each). The CDR3 sequence is 16 residues long. V was pared by 5 bases and J by 4 bases, with 18 bases between. In germline, CDR1 is MGHDK, CDR2 SYGVNS. CDR3 sequence reads: CASSRGGTTIYNEQFF. As DNA, the CDR3 is TGTGCCAGCAGTCGCGGTGGGACCACAATTTACAATGAGCAGTTCTTC.

The chain uses TRBV28 and TRBJ1-1; D is ambiguous. CDR1 is MDHEN, CDR2 SYDVKM, per germline. V lost 8 bases to trimming and J lost 0 bases, with 10 bases between them. There are 13 residues in the CDR3. CDR3 region: CASHHVMNTEAFF. The CDR3 coding sequence is TGTGCCAGCCACCACGTTATGAACACTGAAGCTTTCTTT. Full variable domain (remainder filled in from reference TRBV28 and TRBJ1-1): DVKVTQSSRYLVKRTGEKVFLECVQDMDHENMFWYRQDPGLGLRLIYFSYDVKMKEKGDIPEGYSVSREKKERFSLILESASTNQTSMYLCASHHVMNTEAFFGQGTRLTVV.

The chain uses TRBV30 and TRBJ1-1; D might be TRBD1 (5 bases). From germline, CDR1 is GTSNPN and CDR2 SVGIG (reference sequence). This CDR3 has 15 residues. The V end lost 2 bases, the J end lost 8 bases, and 21 bases lay between the germline ends. The DNA for the CDR3 is TGTGCCTGGAGTCCACCGGGCCCTGACAGTTCCGAAGCTTTCTTT. The encoded protein is CAWSPPGPDSSEAFF.

This clonotype was observed a few times. The chain has TRBV5-1 and TRBJ2-1; 7 nucleotides line up with TRBD1. CDR1 is SGHRS, CDR2 YFSETQ, per germline. The CDR3 is made up of 15 amino acids. V shed 4 bases and J 9 bases; nucleotides not matched to a gene: 13. CDR3 protein: CASSALYRGLREQFF. The CDR3 DNA follows: TGCGCCAGCAGCGCACTATACAGGGGCTTACGTGAGCAGTTCTTC.

Note on this clonotype: An end of the junction does not agree with germline; a read error may underlie this. The rearrangement uses TRBV7-2 and TRBJ2-1; weak D call: TRBD2 (6 bases). This CDR3 has 12 residues. Germline V lookup: CDR1 SGHTA, CDR2 FQGNSA. The chain's CDR3 is CASSLGMGGTNF. The DNA for the CDR3 is TGTGCCAGCAGCTTAGGGATGGGCGGGACCAACTTC.

This sequence joins TRBV12-3 or TRBV12-4 and TRBJ2-7; no clear D. The CDR3 has 12 amino acids. V was shortened by 4 bases and J by 5 bases, with 9 bases between the two germline ends. The CDR3 coding sequence is TGTGCCAGCAGTTCCGCGTCCAACGAGCAGTACTTC. This encodes CASSSASNEQYF.

This clonotype was seen more than once but under ten times. This chain uses TRBV24-1 with TRBJ2-1; 10 positions match TRBD2. Looked up from germline, CDR1 is KGHDR and CDR2 is SFDVKD. J gave up 8 bases and V 1 base, and 4 bases lay outside the gene matches. The CDR3 has 15 amino acids. The CDR3 sequence is CATSDLASGRDEQFF. In nucleotides, the CDR3 is TGTGCCACCAGTGATTTAGCTAGCGGGAGAGATGAGCAGTTCTTC.

V gene TRBV4-2 combines with J gene TRBJ2-1; 12 bases agree with TRBD2. The CDR3 covers 19 residues. The germline V gene encodes CDR1 LGHNA and CDR2 YNFKEQ. V dropped 5 bases and J dropped 2; count of bases not matched to a gene: 13. The CDR3 is CASSVLGLAGLTTYNEQFF. CDR3 in DNA: TGTGCCAGCAGCGTTCTTGGACTAGCGGGACTTACTACCTACAATGAGCAGTTCTTC.

V usage is TRBV28 and J usage is TRBJ2-7, with 9 bases identical to TRBD1. The CDR3 covers 11 residues. CDR1 is MDHEN, CDR2 SYDVKM, per germline. CDR3: CASSSTGGSVV. The CDR3 DNA reads TGTGCCAGCAGTTCGACAGGGGGGTCGGTGGTC.

The J gene is TRBJ2-1, the V gene TRBV4-1; either TRBD1 or TRBD2 may supply D (5 bases each). Trimming left V 1 base short and J 7 bases short, with 14 bases between. The germline gives CDR1 MGHRA, CDR2 YSYEKL. The CDR3 length is 15 residues. CDR3 in DNA: TGCGCCAGCAGCCAAGCTAGGGACCCCTTTAATGAGCAGTTCTTC. Its translation is CASSQARDPFNEQFF.

In this sample, this clonotype turned up a few times. This may come from a read error, since a much larger clone is one base off. The genes are TRBV5-1 and TRBJ2-1, with 13 bases lining up with TRBD2. J lost 5 bases, V lost 3 bases, and 2 bases had no gene match. Looked up from germline, CDR1 is SGHRS and CDR2 is YFSETQ. The CDR3 is 15 amino acids. CDR3 loop: CASSWGLAGNNEQFF. The CDR3 DNA is TGCGCCAGCAGCTGGGGACTAGCGGGAAACAATGAGCAGTTCTTC.

V usage is TRBV5-1 and J usage is TRBJ2-4; TRBD2 aligns across 7 bases. From germline, CDR1 is SGHRS and CDR2 YFSETQ. CDR3 length: 19 amino acids. Trimming took 0 bases from V and 0 from J; bases not matched to a gene: 12. The DNA of the CDR3 is TGCGCCAGCAGCTTGGGGGGAACTCTAGCGGCAGAAGCCAAAAACATTCAGTACTTC. Its protein is CASSLGGTLAAEAKNIQYF.

This clonotype has at least ten counts. The CDR3: CASRPDQGADEQYF. CDR3 coding DNA: TGTGCCAGCAGACCCGATCAGGGAGCAGACGAGCAGTACTTC. V is TRBV28 and J is TRBJ2-7, with D possibly called TRBD1 or TRBD2 (5 bases each). The germline V gene encodes CDR1 MDHEN and CDR2 SYDVKM. The length of the CDR3 is 14 residues. V was clipped by 6 bases and J by 5 bases, with 17 bases between them.

This clonotype was counted between two and nine times. This rearrangement joins TRBV29-1 to TRBJ2-1; possibly TRBD1 or TRBD2 for D (7 bases each). This CDR3 is built from 16 residues. CDR1 is SQVTM, CDR2 ANQGSEA, per germline. V was clipped by 4 bases and J by 5 bases, with 21 bases between them. DNA for the CDR3: TGCAGCGTTGTCTCCCGGGGAGGGGGCGTCAACAATGAGCAGTTCTTC. The encoded protein is CSVVSRGGGVNNEQFF.

The table lists this clonotype with a few counts. The chain joins TRBV7-9 to TRBJ2-5, with a tentative D call TRBD1 (6 bases). Deletions cut 5 bases from V and 4 bases from J, with 11 bases between. CDR3 length: 13 residues. Germline loops: CDR1 SEHNR, CDR2 FQNEAQ (reference sequence). The CDR3 region has the DNA TGTGCCAGCAGCGCTCAGGGGCTAGAGACCCAGTACTTC. It encodes CASSAQGLETQYF.

The sample holds a few counts of this clonotype. V is TRBV7-2 and J is TRBJ2-3, with 13 bases fitting TRBD2. Germline V lookup: CDR1 SGHTA, CDR2 FQGNSA. CDR3 length equals 15 residues. Germline trimming cut 5 bases from V and 4 bases from J; bases unmatched to any gene: 3. The CDR3 spells CASSPTSGRADTQYF. CDR3 nucleotide sequence: TGTGCCAGCAGCCCCACTAGCGGGAGGGCAGATACGCAGTATTTT.

This clonotype came up many times. This chain uses TRBV5-1 with TRBJ2-5, with D uncertain. This CDR3 has 11 residues. Deletions cut 1 base from V and 4 bases from J, with 2 bases between. Per germline, CDR1 SGHRS and CDR2 YFSETQ. As DNA, the CDR3 is TGCGCCAGCAGCTTGACAGAGACCCAGTACTTC. Its protein is CASSLTETQYF.

Only a few counts were recorded for this clonotype. This sequence joins TRBV5-6 and TRBJ2-4; TRBD2 matches at 10 bases. The CDR3 is 21 amino acids. V was pared by 3 bases and J by 0 bases, with 18 bases of the junction left unmatched. Germline values: CDR1 SGHDT, CDR2 YYEEEE. This CDR3 reads CASSSVPGLATEALAKNIQYF. The CDR3 DNA follows: TGTGCCAGCAGCTCAGTTCCGGGACTAGCGACCGAAGCATTAGCCAAAAACATTCAGTACTTC.

The rearrangement links TRBV20-1 to TRBJ2-1, with TRBD1 matching 7 bases. CDR3 length: 11 amino acids. The V gene end was trimmed by 6 bases and the J gene end by 6 bases; junction bases not matched to a gene: 2. Germline lookup yields CDR1 DFQATT and CDR2 SNEGSKA (reference sequence). CDR3 loop: CSADRANEQFF. The CDR3 region has the DNA TGCAGTGCCGACAGGGCCAATGAGCAGTTCTTC.

The V call is TRBV27, the J call TRBJ2-1, with 7 bases identical to TRBD2. V trimming: 11 bases; J trimming: 4 bases; junction bases outside the gene matches: 5. CDR3 length equals 12 residues. CDR1 and CDR2 from the germline V gene are MNHEY and SMNVEV (reference sequence). CDR3 protein: CAEAGRYNEQFF. CDR3 sequence (DNA): TGTGCCGAAGCGGGGAGATACAATGAGCAGTTCTTC.

This chain joins TRBV6-5 and TRBJ2-3; 10 nucleotides agree with TRBD2. This CDR3 comprises 16 residues. Per the germline V gene, CDR1 is MNHEY and CDR2 is SVGAGI. V lost 2 bases, J lost 1 base, and 3 bases stayed unmatched. CDR3 sequence reads: CASSYEGTSGTDTQYF. In DNA form, the CDR3 reads TGTGCCAGCAGTTACGAAGGGACTAGCGGCACAGATACGCAGTATTTT.

This clonotype was seen a handful of times. V gene TRBV7-2 combines with J gene TRBJ2-1; D is perhaps TRBD1 (5 bases). The germline V gene encodes CDR1 SGHTA and CDR2 FQGNSA. V lost 5 bases to trimming and J lost 4 bases, with 18 bases between them. This CDR3 region has 16 residues. The CDR3 DNA sequence: TGTGCCAGCAGCGTAGGGGTGTGGTGGGGTTACAATGAGCAGTTCTTC. Protein product: CASSVGVWWGYNEQFF. The variable domain in full, with the rest retrieved from reference TRBV7-2 and TRBJ2-1, is GAGVSQSPSNKVTEKGKDVELRCDPISGHTALYWYRQSLGQGLEFLIYFQGNSAPDKSGLPSDRFSAERTGGSVSTLTIQRTQQEDSAVYLCASSVGVWWGYNEQFFGPGTRLTVL.

This chain uses TRBV5-1 with TRBJ2-4, with no clear D. This CDR3 comprises 13 residues. Per germline, CDR1 SGHRS and CDR2 YFSETQ. V shed 4 bases and J shed 2 bases, with 7 bases lying between them. The CDR3 DNA is TGCGCCAGCAGCCAAGAGACCAAAAACATTCAGTACTTC. Translated, it gives CASSQETKNIQYF.

The rearrangement links TRBV5-1 to TRBJ1-2; D perhaps matches TRBD1 (6 bases). This CDR3 has 14 amino acids. Trimming stripped 3 bases from V and 3 bases from J, with 12 bases between. Per germline, CDR1 SGHRS and CDR2 YFSETQ. This CDR3 reads CASSWGDTDYGYTF. The CDR3 DNA reads as TGCGCCAGCAGCTGGGGGGACACTGACTATGGCTACACCTTC.

The CDR3 sequence: CASSALYGVSYEQYF. The CDR3 DNA sequence: TGTGCCAGCAGTGCCCTATACGGGGTCTCCTACGAGCAGTACTTC. This chain joins TRBV25-1 and TRBJ2-7, with D maybe TRBD2 (5 bases). The germline V and J ends were trimmed by 4 bases and 0 bases, with 13 bases remaining between them. CDR3 length equals 15 residues. Per the germline V gene, CDR1 is MGHDK and CDR2 is SYGVNS.